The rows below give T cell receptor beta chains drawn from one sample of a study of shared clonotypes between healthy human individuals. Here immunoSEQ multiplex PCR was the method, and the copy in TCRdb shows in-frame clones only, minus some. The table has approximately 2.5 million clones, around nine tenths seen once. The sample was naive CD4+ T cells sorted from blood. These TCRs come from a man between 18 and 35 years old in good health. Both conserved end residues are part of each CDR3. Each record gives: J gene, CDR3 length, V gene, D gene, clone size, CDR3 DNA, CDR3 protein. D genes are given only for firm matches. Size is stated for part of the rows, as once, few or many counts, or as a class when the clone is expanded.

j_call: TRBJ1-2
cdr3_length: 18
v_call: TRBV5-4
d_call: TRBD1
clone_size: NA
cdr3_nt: TGTGCCAGCAGCTTGGGTCTGGGACAGGGAGCCTCAAGACGTGGCTACACCTTC
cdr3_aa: CASSLGLGQGASRRGYTF

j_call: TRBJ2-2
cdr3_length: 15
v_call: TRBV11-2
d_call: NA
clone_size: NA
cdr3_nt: TGTGCCAGCAGCCCGGGGACGGGGGACACCGGGGAGCTGTTTTTT
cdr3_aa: CASSPGTGDTGELFF

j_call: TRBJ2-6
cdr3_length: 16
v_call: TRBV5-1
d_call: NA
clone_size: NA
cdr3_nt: TGCGCCAGCAGCTTGGTACTAGCCCCTGGGGCCAACGTCCTGACTTTC
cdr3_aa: CASSLVLAPGANVLTF

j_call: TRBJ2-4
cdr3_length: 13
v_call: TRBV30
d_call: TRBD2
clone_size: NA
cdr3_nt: TGTGCCTGGGCGGGAGGGGCCAAAAACATTCAGTACTTC
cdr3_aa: CAWAGGAKNIQYF

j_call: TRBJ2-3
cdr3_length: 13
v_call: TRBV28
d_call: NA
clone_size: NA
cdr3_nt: TGTGCCAGCAGTTTGAGGGGCGGAGATACGCAGTATTTT
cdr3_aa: CASSLRGGDTQYF

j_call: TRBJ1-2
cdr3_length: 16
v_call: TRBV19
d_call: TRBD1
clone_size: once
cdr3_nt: TGTGCCAGTAGTAGTGGGACAGGAGATTTTAACTATGGCTACACCTTC
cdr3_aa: CASSSGTGDFNYGYTF

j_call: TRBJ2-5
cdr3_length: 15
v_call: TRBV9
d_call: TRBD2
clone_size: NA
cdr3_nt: TGTGCCAGCAGCGTTTTGGCGGGAGGGGGAGAGACCCAGTACTTC
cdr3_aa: CASSVLAGGGETQYF

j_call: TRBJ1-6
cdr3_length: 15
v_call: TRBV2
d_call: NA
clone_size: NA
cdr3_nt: TGTGCCAGCAGTGCTCCGGGCCTAGGGGATTCACCCCTCCACTTT
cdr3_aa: CASSAPGLGDSPLHF

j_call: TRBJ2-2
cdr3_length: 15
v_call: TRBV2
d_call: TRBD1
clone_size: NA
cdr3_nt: TGTGCCAGCAGGGGACAGGGAAAAGTCTCCGGGGAGCTGTTTTTT
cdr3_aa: CASRGQGKVSGELFF

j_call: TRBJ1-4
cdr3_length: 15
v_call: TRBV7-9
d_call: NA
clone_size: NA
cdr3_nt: TGTGCCAGCAGCTCGGGAGGTTCAACTAATGAAAAACTGTTTTTT
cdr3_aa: CASSSGGSTNEKLFF

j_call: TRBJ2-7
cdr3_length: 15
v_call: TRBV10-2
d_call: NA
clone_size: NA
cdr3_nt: TGCGCCAGCAGTGAGCAGGTAGCGGGACAGTGGGAGCAGTACTTC
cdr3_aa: CASSEQVAGQWEQYF

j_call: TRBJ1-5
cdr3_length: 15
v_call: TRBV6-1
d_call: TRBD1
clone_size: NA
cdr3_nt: TGTGCCAGCAGTGAAGCGGGACAGGGTAATCAGCCCCAGCATTTT
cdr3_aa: CASSEAGQGNQPQHF

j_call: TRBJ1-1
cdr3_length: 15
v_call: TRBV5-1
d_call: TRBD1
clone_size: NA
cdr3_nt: TGCGCCAGCAGCTTCCGGACAGGCGGGAACACTGAAGCTTTCTTT
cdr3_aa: CASSFRTGGNTEAFF

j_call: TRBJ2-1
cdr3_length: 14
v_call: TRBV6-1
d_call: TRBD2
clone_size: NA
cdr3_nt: TGTGCCAGCAGCCAAATCGGGGGGTGGCGTGAGCAGTTCTTC
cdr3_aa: CASSQIGGWREQFF

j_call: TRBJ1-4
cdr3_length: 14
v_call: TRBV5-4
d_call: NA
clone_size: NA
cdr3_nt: TGTGCCAGCAGCACCCCAGGGGTTGGTGAAAAACTGTTTTTT
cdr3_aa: CASSTPGVGEKLFF

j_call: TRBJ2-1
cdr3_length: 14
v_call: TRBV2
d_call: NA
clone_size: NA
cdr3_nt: TGTGCCAGCACCCCAGAGTTTTCCTACAATGAGCAGTTCTTC
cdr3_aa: CASTPEFSYNEQFF

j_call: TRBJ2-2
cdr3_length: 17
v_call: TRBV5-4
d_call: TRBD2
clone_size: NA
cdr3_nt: TGTGCCAGCAGCTTGGGGGGGAGGGCCGTCGGCACCGGGGAGCTGTTTTTT
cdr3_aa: CASSLGGRAVGTGELFF

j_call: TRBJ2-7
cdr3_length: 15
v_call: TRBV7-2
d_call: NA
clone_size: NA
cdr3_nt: TGTGCCAGCAGCTTAGGGTCAGGAACCACCTACGAGCAGTACTTC
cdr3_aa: CASSLGSGTTYEQYF

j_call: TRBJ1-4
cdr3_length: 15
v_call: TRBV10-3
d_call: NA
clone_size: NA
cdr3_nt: TGTGCCATCAGTGAGTCGGCATCAACTAATGAAAAACTGTTTTTT
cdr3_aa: CAISESASTNEKLFF

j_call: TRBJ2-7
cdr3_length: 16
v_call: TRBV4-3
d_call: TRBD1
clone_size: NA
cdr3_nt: TGCGCCAGCAGCCAAGGGTGGACAGGGGGCAGGTACGAGCAGTACTTC
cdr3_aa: CASSQGWTGGRYEQYF